This passage covers 2 T cell receptor beta chains from one sample sequenced in a study of technical replicates of blood from a handful of donors. Using immunoSEQ multiplex PCR, the repertoire was profiled, and TCRdb retains in-frame clones only, with some absent. The sample has about 14,000 clones, about 76% seen once; the top ten hold roughly 12%. Sequenced input: PBMCs. These receptors originate from a human donor in good health.

This clone was seen just once. The chain recombines TRBV6-6 with TRBJ1-6; the D is unclear. The ends were cut back, 1 base at V and 3 bases at J, with 7 bases in the middle. Germline CDR1 reads MNHNY; CDR2 reads SVGAGI (reference sequence). CDR3 length equals 15 residues. The CDR3 region has the DNA TGTGCCAGCAGTTACTTGGGAGTCTATAATTCACCCCTCCACTTT. This sequence encodes CASSYLGVYNSPLHF.

The chain joins TRBV9 to TRBJ2-2; TRBD2 is a possible D gene (5 bases). V was pared by 4 bases and J by 2 bases, with 18 bases between. CDR1 is SGDLS, CDR2 YYNGEE, per germline. This CDR3 has 17 residues. CDR3 sequence reads: CASSLTAGTANTGELFF. The CDR3, as DNA: TGTGCCAGCAGCTTAACCGCGGGTACAGCTAACACCGGGGAGCTGTTTTTT.